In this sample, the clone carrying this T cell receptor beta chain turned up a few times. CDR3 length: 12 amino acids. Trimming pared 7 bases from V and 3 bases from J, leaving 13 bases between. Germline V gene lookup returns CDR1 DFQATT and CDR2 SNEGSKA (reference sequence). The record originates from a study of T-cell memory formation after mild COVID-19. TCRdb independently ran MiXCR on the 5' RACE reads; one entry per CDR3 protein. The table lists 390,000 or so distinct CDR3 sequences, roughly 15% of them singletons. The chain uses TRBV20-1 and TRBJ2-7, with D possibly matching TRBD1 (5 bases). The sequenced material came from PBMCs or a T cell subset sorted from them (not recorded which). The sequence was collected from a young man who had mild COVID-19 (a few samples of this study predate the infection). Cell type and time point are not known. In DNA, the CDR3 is TGCAGTGGGGCAGGGTCGCGCTACGAGCAGTACTTC. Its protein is CSGAGSRYEQYF.